Listed here are 30 T cell receptor beta chains from one sample, sequenced in a study of T cell responses to AZD1222 COVID-19 vaccine. Sequencing used immunoSEQ multiplex PCR; TCRdb keeps in-frame clones, though not all of them. The repertoire holds tens of thousands of clones, with around 89% as singletons. The starting material was peripheral blood, obtained 28 days after the second AZD1222 dose. The source of these receptors is an adult who received the AZD1222 COVID-19 vaccine.

The chain carries TRBV27 and TRBJ2-7; no definite D call. The CDR3 extends over 12 amino acids. Germline V gene data show CDR1 as MNHEY and CDR2 as SMNVEV (reference sequence). V lost 1 base, J lost 7 bases, and 8 bases lay in between. The CDR3 protein is CASSLLGREQYF. In nucleotides, the CDR3 is TGTGCCAGCAGTTTATTAGGGCGTGAGCAGTACTTC.

The chain recombines TRBV9 with TRBJ2-7; 7 positions agree with TRBD1. V lost 0 bases, J lost 0 bases, and 9 bases stayed unmatched. The germline V gene encodes CDR1 SGDLS and CDR2 YYNGEE. The length of the CDR3 is 17 residues. DNA of the CDR3: TGTGCCAGCAGCGTAGGGGGGACAGCCAGGAGCTCCTACGAGCAGTACTTC. Translation: CASSVGGTARSSYEQYF.

This chain uses TRBV6-5 with TRBJ1-5; D might be TRBD1 (5 bases). CDR3 length equals 14 residues. CDR1 and CDR2 from the germline V gene are MNHEY and SVGAGI. V lost 6 bases and J lost 9, with 18 bases in between. The CDR3 spells CASSLGHAEWPQHF. CDR3 DNA: TGTGCCAGCAGCCTCGGACATGCCGAGTGGCCCCAGCATTTT.

This chain connects TRBV28 to TRBJ2-1; 9 bases match TRBD1. Germline CDR1 MDHEN, CDR2 SYDVKM. The CDR3 is made up of 14 amino acids. V was pared by 3 bases and J by 15 bases, with 12 bases of the junction left unmatched. For the CDR3, the DNA is TGTGCCAGCAGTTTCCCCTCCACCGGGACAGGGCCGTTCTTC. This translates into CASSFPSTGTGPFF.

The V and J genes are TRBV4-1 and TRBJ1-5; no clear D. CDR1 MGHRA and CDR2 YSYEKL come from the germline V gene. This CDR3 region has 14 residues. Trimming shortened V by 2 bases and J by 8 bases, and 13 bases separated the two germline ends. The CDR3 DNA is TGCGCCAGCAGCCAATCCCGATCGCAGGAGCCCCAGCATTTT. Protein: CASSQSRSQEPQHF.

This clone was recorded once. The J gene is TRBJ2-7, the V gene TRBV21-1. TRBV21-1 is given as a pseudogene. The CDR3 has 14 residues. The CDR3 loop reads CAMLPGPSSYEQYF. The DNA for the CDR3 is TGTGCCATGCTCCCGGGACCATCCTCCTACGAGCAGTACTTC.

This clone was picked up one time. The chain joins TRBV6-6 to TRBJ2-3; 11 positions agree with TRBD2. The trim removed 4 bases at V and 0 bases at J, leaving 3 bases unmatched. The CDR3 runs 16 residues. Germline loops: CDR1 MNHNY, CDR2 SVGAGI (reference sequence). CDR3 sequence: CASSSGLAASTDTQYF. The CDR3 DNA follows: TGTGCCAGCAGTTCGGGACTAGCGGCTAGCACAGATACGCAGTATTTT.

The chain has TRBV6-4 and TRBJ2-1; maybe TRBD1 (7 bases). Germline V gene lookup returns CDR1 MRHNA and CDR2 SNTAGT. This CDR3 has 15 residues. Deletions cut 4 bases from V and 5 bases from J, with 15 bases between. The CDR3 DNA sequence: TGTGCCAGCAGTGCCGCGGGACAGCGAAACAATGAGCAGTTCTTC. This translates into CASSAAGQRNNEQFF.

The chain links TRBV19 to TRBJ2-5; D not certain. CDR3 length equals 13 residues. V shed 3 bases and J shed 5 bases, with 10 bases lying between them. Germline lookup yields CDR1 LNHDA and CDR2 SQIVND (reference sequence). The CDR3 loop reads CASSMGYRETQYF. The CDR3 DNA sequence: TGTGCCAGTAGTATGGGGTATCGGGAGACCCAGTACTTC.

The J gene is TRBJ2-7, the V gene TRBV29-1; TRBD1 agrees at 9 bases. V shed 4 bases, J shed 6 bases, and the junction held 4 bases outside the gene matches. The CDR3 is 12 amino acids. CDR1 is SQVTM and CDR2 is ANQGSEA in the germline V gene. CDR3 loop: CSVGDRASEQYF. In DNA, the CDR3 is TGCAGCGTTGGGGACAGGGCGTCCGAGCAGTACTTC.

This clone appeared once. The genes are TRBV3-1 (or the pseudogene TRBV3-2) and TRBJ2-2, with 12 nucleotides matching TRBD2. V lost 4 bases to trimming and J lost 5 bases; unmatched junction nucleotides: 5. Germline CDR1 is LGHDT and CDR2 is YNNKEL (reference sequence). The CDR3 has 16 amino acids. The CDR3 sequence: CASSRLGTSGTGELFF. DNA of the CDR3: TGTGCCAGCAGCCGTCTCGGGACTAGCGGGACCGGGGAGCTGTTTTTT.

V usage is TRBV2 and J usage is TRBJ1-1; 7 positions agree with TRBD1. Germline V gene sequence: CDR1 SNHLY, CDR2 FYNNEI. There are 15 residues in the CDR3. The ends lost 6 bases at V and 6 bases at J; junction bases unmatched: 13. This CDR3 is CASRSNRGGVPEAFF. The CDR3 DNA follows: TGTGCCAGCAGGTCTAACAGGGGAGGCGTCCCTGAAGCTTTCTTT.

The rearrangement joins TRBV18 to TRBJ1-2, with 10 bases that match TRBD1. The length of the CDR3 is 17 residues. Germline CDR1 reads KGHSH; CDR2 reads LQKENI. Trimming took 5 bases from V and 0 from J; bases not matched to a gene: 9. The CDR3 nucleotides are TGTGCCAGCTCAGTGACAGGGGGCTCAGAGACTAACTATGGCTACACCTTC. It yields the protein CASSVTGGSETNYGYTF.

The V and J genes are TRBV5-5 and TRBJ2-2; TRBD1 might be the D (5 bases). Germline CDR1 is SGHKS and CDR2 is YYEKEE (reference sequence). The CDR3 is 15 amino acids. V was clipped by 5 bases and J by 5 bases, with 16 bases between them. Written as DNA, the CDR3 is TGTGCCAGCAGGTGGGGCAACCCCCTGACCGGGGAGCTGTTTTTT. This sequence encodes CASRWGNPLTGELFF.

The V gene is TRBV12-5, the J gene TRBJ2-3; 11 bases map to TRBD2. The V gene's germline CDR1 is LGHNT and CDR2 FRNRAP. The CDR3 has 15 amino acids. V gave up 3 bases and J gave up 5 bases; unmatched junction bases: 4. The CDR3 bases are TGTGCTAGTGGTTTTAGCGGGAGGGCCGAAGATACGCAGTATTTT. Amino acid sequence: CASGFSGRAEDTQYF.

The gene calls are TRBV9 and TRBJ1-1, with D unclear. The CDR3 spans 14 residues. Germline values: CDR1 SGDLS, CDR2 YYNGEE. V gave up 4 bases and J gave up 5 bases, with 15 bases separating them. CDR3 amino acids: CASSPRVDGTEAFF. CDR3 DNA: TGTGCCAGCAGCCCCCGTGTTGACGGAACTGAAGCTTTCTTT. Variable domain in full (rest from reference TRBV9 and TRBJ1-1): DSGVTQTPKHLITATGQRVTLRCSPRSGDLSVYWYQQSLDQGLQFLIQYYNGEERAKGNILERFSAQQFPDLHSELNLSSLELGDSALYFCASSPRVDGTEAFFGQGTRLTVV.

This rearrangement joins TRBV6-5 to TRBJ1-1; D ambiguous. The CDR3 spans 13 residues. The V end was cut by 7 bases, the J end by 0 bases, with 9 bases between. The germline V gene encodes CDR1 MNHEY and CDR2 SVGAGI. The CDR3 DNA follows: TGTGCCAGCAACAGAAAGATGAACACTGAAGCTTTCTTT. It specifies CASNRKMNTEAFF.

The chain links TRBV30 to TRBJ1-6; D is perhaps TRBD1 (5 bases). CDR3 length: 19 residues. The germline CDR1 and CDR2 sequences are GTSNPN and SVGIG (reference sequence). Trimming removed 3 bases at V and 0 bases at J, with 21 bases between. The CDR3 nucleotides are TGTGCCTGGAGGAAGACAGTTTCGTCTTTAAGCTCCTATAATTCACCCCTCCACTTT. Translating it yields CAWRKTVSSLSSYNSPLHF.

The chain recombines TRBV7-2 with TRBJ2-7, with D maybe TRBD2 (5 bases). The CDR3 extends over 13 amino acids. CDR1 and CDR2 (germline): SGHTA, FQGNSA. V was shortened by 0 bases and J by 7 bases, with 10 bases between the two germline ends. The CDR3 bases are TGTGCCAGCAGCTTAGCGTTATGGAGGGAGCAGTACTTC. This codes for CASSLALWREQYF.

This clone turned up a few times. J is TRBJ2-3 and V is TRBV7-9; possibly TRBD2 for D (5 bases). Looked up from germline, CDR1 is SEHNR and CDR2 is FQNEAQ (reference sequence). This CDR3 region has 17 residues. Trimming removed 3 bases from V and 4 bases from J, with 20 bases in between. The CDR3 spells CASSFTAGSTEPDTQYF. In DNA, the CDR3 is TGTGCCAGCAGCTTCACCGCGGGCTCCACGGAGCCAGATACGCAGTATTTT.

The chain links TRBV6-5 to TRBJ1-1; D remains unclear. V was pared by 6 bases and J by 4 bases, with 12 bases between. The CDR3 consists of 13 residues. The germline gives CDR1 MNHEY, CDR2 SVGAGI. CDR3 DNA sequence: TGTGCCAGCAGCGGCGAGGTTGGCACTGAAGCTTTCTTT. Its translation: CASSGEVGTEAFF.

The rearrangement uses TRBV7-9 and TRBJ2-1, with 15 bases lining up with TRBD2. The CDR3 spans 17 residues. Per the germline V gene, CDR1 is SEHNR and CDR2 is FQNEAQ (reference sequence). After removal of 3 bases from V and 9 bases from J, the junction contained 9 bases not matched to a gene. The DNA for the CDR3 is TGTGCCAGCAGCTTGAAACCGGGACTAGCGGGAGGTGGTGAGCAGTTCTTC. It specifies CASSLKPGLAGGGEQFF.

J is TRBJ1-2 and V is TRBV5-4; maybe TRBD1 (5 bases). V was clipped by 4 bases and J by 1 base, with 17 bases between them. This CDR3 region has 16 residues. Germline-derived CDR1 and CDR2 are SGHNT and YYREEE (reference sequence). CDR3 nucleotide sequence: TGTGCCAGCAGCAATCCCCGGGACGGTAATAACTATGGCTACACCTTC. Its translation: CASSNPRDGNNYGYTF.

The rearrangement joins TRBV15 to TRBJ1-4, with TRBD1 matching over 8 bases. Trimming at V came to 2 bases and at J to 6 bases, leaving 5 bases not matched to a gene. The CDR3 runs to 15 residues. Germline lookup yields CDR1 LNHNV and CDR2 YYDKDF (reference sequence). Here the CDR3 DNA reads TGTGCCACCAGCAGACGCGGACAGGGAGATGAAAAACTGTTTTTT. Translation: CATSRRGQGDEKLFF.

The chain is built from TRBV6-6 and TRBJ1-5, with 9 bases that match TRBD1. The CDR3 runs to 14 residues. The germline V gene encodes CDR1 MNHNY and CDR2 SVGAGI (reference sequence). V dropped 5 bases and J dropped 4; count of bases not matched to a gene: 3. CDR3 in DNA: TGTGCCAGCAGTCACGGACAGGGGAATCAGCCCCAGCATTTT. This sequence encodes CASSHGQGNQPQHF.

The chain recombines TRBV19 with TRBJ1-2; TRBD1 is a possible D gene (5 bases). The CDR3 totals 16 residues. Per germline, CDR1 LNHDA and CDR2 SQIVND (reference sequence). V dropped 4 bases and J dropped 7 bases, with 22 bases sitting between them. CDR3 sequence (DNA): TGTGCCAGTAGTACCATTGGACTGCGGAGGGGAGGTGGCTACACCTTC. The encoded protein is CASSTIGLRRGGGYTF. Filled out from reference TRBV19 and TRBJ1-2, the complete variable domain reads DGGITQSPKYLFRKEGQNVTLSCEQNLNHDAMYWYRQDPGQGLRLIYYSQIVNDFQKGDIAEGYSVSREKKESFPLTVTSAQKNPTAFYLCASSTIGLRRGGGYTFGSGTRLTVV.

The chain joins TRBV19 to TRBJ1-2; possible D gene TRBD1, 6 bases. From germline, CDR1 is LNHDA and CDR2 SQIVND (reference sequence). Trimming cost V 6 bases and J 7 bases, with 18 bases left between them. The CDR3 totals 14 residues. CDR3 region: CASRQGGRSFGYTF. The CDR3 nucleotides are TGTGCCAGTAGACAGGGCGGGCGATCTTTTGGCTACACCTTC. Based on the CDR3 plus reference TRBV19 and TRBJ1-2, the full variable domain is DGGITQSPKYLFRKEGQNVTLSCEQNLNHDAMYWYRQDPGQGLRLIYYSQIVNDFQKGDIAEGYSVSREKKESFPLTVTSAQKNPTAFYLCASRQGGRSFGYTFGSGTRLTVV.

A few counts support this clone. The chain couples TRBV7-6 to TRBJ2-2; TRBD2 is a possible D gene (5 bases). This CDR3 spans 16 amino acids. V dropped 1 base and J dropped 5 bases, with 14 bases sitting between them. Germline CDR1 reads SGHVS; CDR2 reads FNYEAQ. CDR3 DNA: TGTGCCAGCAGCTTAGGCGGGTTCCGCCGGACCGGGGAGCTGTTTTTT. It codes for CASSLGGFRRTGELFF.

This clone was found a few times. The genes are TRBV5-6 and TRBJ1-2; maybe TRBD1 (6 bases). With 4 bases removed from V and 4 bases from J, the gap between germline ends came to 11 bases. The CDR3 spans 13 residues. The germline V gene encodes CDR1 SGHDT and CDR2 YYEEEE. The CDR3 nucleotides read TGTGCCAGCAGCGCAGGACAGCTCTATGGCTACACCTTC. This gives the protein CASSAGQLYGYTF.

The chain joins TRBV21-1 to TRBJ2-7; TRBD2 reflects the table's D call only, with no check against the DNA. TRBV21-1 is a pseudogene locus. The CDR3 loop spans 16 amino acids. The CDR3 bases are TGTGCCAGCAGCAACCCCAGGCTAGCGGGCACCTACGAGCAGTACTTC. This gives the protein CASSNPRLAGTYEQYF.